This T cell receptor beta chain was sequenced in a study of cytomegalovirus exposure and HLA in healthy donors. CDR1 is SGHRS, CDR2 YFSETQ, per germline. The CDR3 totals 14 residues. As regards this clone: Its specificity is unknown.

Notes on the study in general: A later analysis by the authors found several of the most significant clusters apparently linked to common viral pathogens.

60 Vbeta and 13 Jbeta primers were used in PCR. The data were produced by immunoSEQ multiplex PCR, yet TCRdb's version contains in-frame clones alone and is incomplete. This sample has 120,000 to 150,000 clones; around 75% occur once, and the top ten carry about 2%. V and J are TRBV5-1 and TRBJ2-5; 7 bases fit TRBD1. The J call may not be correct, given that the DNA end is closer to TRBJ2-7. Sequencing was carried out using PBMCs. The sequence derives from a woman aged 40 to 55 in good health and CMV-seronegative. The CDR3 here is CASSLGRGPYEQYF. The CDR3 nucleotides are TGCGCCAGCAGCTTGGGTAGGGGGCCCTACGAGCAGTACTTC.